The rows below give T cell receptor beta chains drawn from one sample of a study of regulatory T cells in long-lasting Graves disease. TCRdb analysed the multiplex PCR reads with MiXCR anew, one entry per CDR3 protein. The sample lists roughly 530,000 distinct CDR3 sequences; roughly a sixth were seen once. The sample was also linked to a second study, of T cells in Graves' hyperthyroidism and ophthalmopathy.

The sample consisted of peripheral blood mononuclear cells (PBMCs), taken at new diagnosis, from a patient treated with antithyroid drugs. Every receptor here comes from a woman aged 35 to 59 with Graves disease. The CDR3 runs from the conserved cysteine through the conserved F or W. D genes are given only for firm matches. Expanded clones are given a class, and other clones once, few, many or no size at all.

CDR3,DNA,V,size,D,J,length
CASSRISPGLYGYTF,TGTGCCAGCAGCCGGATCTCTCCCGGACTCTATGGCTACACCTTC,TRBV3-1,many,-,TRBJ1-2,15
CSATRGETQYF,TGCAGTGCTACAAGGGGGGAGACCCAGTACTTC,TRBV20-1,many,-,TRBJ2-5,11
CLGLDRKYGYTF,TGCTTGGGGCTTGACAGAAAATATGGCTACACCTTC,TRBV29-1,-,-,TRBJ1-2,12
CASSSLNGSSYEQYF,TGTGCCAGCAGCTCCCTGAACGGGAGCTCCTACGAGCAGTACTTC,TRBV11-2,many,-,TRBJ2-7,15
CASSSLGTGELFF,TGTGCCAGCTCTAGCTTGGGCACCGGGGAGCTGTTTTTT,TRBV3-1,many,-,TRBJ2-2,13
CASPREGPGSGANVLTF,TGTGCCAGCCCTCGGGAAGGACCAGGGTCTGGGGCCAACGTCCTGACTTTC,TRBV5-8,-,-,TRBJ2-6,17
CASTRQGGTGELFF,TGTGCCAGCACCAGACAGGGAGGAACCGGGGAGCTGTTTTTT,TRBV6-1,many,-,TRBJ2-2,14
CASSLMGETQYF,TGTGCCAGCAGCCTCATGGGGGAGACCCAGTACTTC,TRBV12-3/TRBV12-4,many,-,TRBJ2-5,12
CASSMGRLAGLETQYF,TGTGCCAGTAGTATGGGTAGGCTAGCGGGGCTAGAGACCCAGTACTTC,TRBV19,few,TRBD2,TRBJ2-5,16
CATSRDIGQGRNQPQHF,TGTGCCACCAGCAGAGATATCGGCCAGGGACGAAATCAGCCCCAGCATTTT,TRBV15,few,-,TRBJ1-5,17
CASSYSRVQETQYF,TGTGCCAGCAGTTACTCGAGGGTCCAAGAGACCCAGTACTTC,TRBV6-5,-,-,TRBJ2-5,14
CASKLLRQANGEQFF,TGTGCCAGCAAGCTTTTAAGGCAGGCAAATGGTGAGCAGTTCTTC,TRBV12-3/TRBV12-4,many,-,TRBJ2-1,15
CASRQNNYGYTF,TGTGCCAGCAGACAGAACAACTATGGCTACACCTTC,TRBV2,many,-,TRBJ1-2,12
CASSLGQYNTGELFF,TGTGCCAGCAGCCTAGGACAGTATAACACCGGGGAGCTGTTTTTT,TRBV7-8,many,-,TRBJ2-2,15
CASTPRYTDNSPLHF,TGTGCCAGCACCCCCAGGTACACCGATAATTCACCCCTCCACTTT,TRBV6-1,many,-,TRBJ1-6,15
CASSIVSTGPDTEAFF,TGTGCCAGTAGTATAGTTTCGACAGGGCCCGACACTGAAGCTTTCTTT,TRBV19,-,TRBD1,TRBJ1-1,16
CSVASGTDTQYF,TGCAGCGTGGCTTCAGGGACAGATACGCAGTATTTT,TRBV29-1,-,-,TRBJ2-3,12
CASSIAGDSYEQYF,TGTGCCAGCAGCATAGCGGGGGACTCCTACGAGCAGTACTTC,TRBV12-3/TRBV12-4,many,TRBD2,TRBJ2-7,14
CASSQGETRLYEQFF,TGTGCCAGCAGCCAAGGGGAGACTAGGTTATATGAGCAGTTCTTC,TRBV3-1,many,-,TRBJ2-1,15
CASSGGFGQPQHF,TGTGCCAGCAGCGGCGGGTTCGGGCAGCCCCAGCATTTT,TRBV12-3/TRBV12-4,-,-,TRBJ1-5,13
CASSQDRGDEAFF,TGCGCCAGCAGCCAAGATCGGGGGGATGAAGCTTTCTTT,TRBV4-1,-,-,TRBJ1-1,13
CASSRGQTYEQYF,TGTGCCAGCTCTAGGGGACAAACCTACGAGCAGTACTTC,TRBV27,-,-,TRBJ2-7,13
CASSLGRTGTGSSEQFF,TGTGCCAGCAGTTTAGGGAGAACCGGGACAGGGAGTAGTGAGCAGTTCTTC,TRBV7-9,-,TRBD1,TRBJ2-1,17
CASSSRVGATYNEQFF,TGTGCCAGCAGTTCCCGAGTTGGGGCAACCTACAATGAGCAGTTCTTC,TRBV12-3/TRBV12-4,many,-,TRBJ2-1,16
CASSLLGDTGELFF,TGTGCCAGCAGCTTACTGGGAGACACCGGGGAGCTGTTTTTT,TRBV7-9,few,-,TRBJ2-2,14
CASSPPAESPLHF,TGTGCCAGCAGCCCCCCGGCCGAGTCACCCCTCCACTTT,TRBV3-1,-,-,TRBJ1-6,13
CASSQERGNQPQHF,TGCGCCAGCAGCCAGGAACGGGGGAATCAGCCCCAGCATTTT,TRBV4-1,many,-,TRBJ1-5,14
CASSPGQGTTYEQYF,TGTGCCAGCAGCCCGGGACAGGGGACGACCTACGAGCAGTACTTC,TRBV11-2,-,TRBD1,TRBJ2-7,15
CASSPGTLEGTDTQYF,TGCGCCAGCAGCCCAGGGACCCTGGAGGGCACAGATACGCAGTATTTT,TRBV5-1,-,-,TRBJ2-3,16
CASSERMREKLFF,TGTGCCAGCAGTGAAAGGATGAGGGAAAAACTGTTTTTT,TRBV28,many,-,TRBJ1-4,13
CASSQGLSSGNTIYF,TGTGCTTCCAGCCAGGGCCTTAGCTCTGGAAACACCATATATTTT,TRBV30,many,-,TRBJ1-3,15
CASREWDGGNTIYF,TGTGCCAGCAGGGAATGGGACGGAGGGAACACCATATATTTT,TRBV6-1,many,-,TRBJ1-3,14
CASSPRAGANTEAFF,TGTGCCAGCAGCCCCCGGGCAGGGGCGAACACTGAAGCTTTCTTT,TRBV7-9,-,-,TRBJ1-1,15
CASSSPSGARGYTF,TGTGCCAGCAGCTCCCCCTCAGGGGCGAGAGGCTACACCTTC,TRBV7-9,many,-,TRBJ1-2,14
CASSRRMSQPQHF,TGTGCCAGCAGCCGCAGGATGAGTCAGCCCCAGCATTTT,TRBV2,many,-,TRBJ1-5,13
CASSRGTVVFYEQFF,TGTGCCAGCAGCCGCGGGACAGTTGTCTTCTATGAGCAGTTCTTC,TRBV5-6,few,-,TRBJ2-1,15
CASSDPRNDPGRYGYTF,TGTGCCAGTAGTGACCCCCGAAATGACCCGGGTCGGTATGGCTACACCTTC,TRBV19,once,-,TRBJ1-2,17
CASSIPTGIHNEQFF,TGTGCCAGTAGTATACCCACAGGGATACACAATGAGCAGTTCTTC,TRBV19,-,-,TRBJ2-1,15
CSVLEGVGETQYF,TGCAGCGTTTTGGAGGGCGTCGGGGAGACCCAGTACTTC,TRBV29-1,many,-,TRBJ2-5,13
CASRRPGLADTGELFF,TGTGCCAGCAGACGCCCGGGACTAGCAGACACCGGGGAGCTGTTTTTT,TRBV28,few,TRBD2,TRBJ2-2,16
CASQGFQETQYF,TGTGCCAGCCAGGGATTCCAAGAGACCCAGTACTTC,TRBV6-1,-,-,TRBJ2-5,12
CASSFWDGTGGWELFF,TGTGCCAGCAGTTTTTGGGACGGGACAGGGGGCTGGGAGCTGTTTTTT,TRBV6-5,few,TRBD1,TRBJ2-2,16
CASSLTGTSGPHNEQFF,TGTGCCAGCAGCCTCACCGGGACTAGCGGGCCCCACAATGAGCAGTTCTTC,TRBV7-8,many,TRBD2,TRBJ2-1,17
CSARGSATNEKLFF,TGCAGTGCTAGAGGCAGCGCAACTAATGAAAAACTGTTTTTT,TRBV20-1,few,-,TRBJ1-4,14
CSVGGDRDGNTIYF,TGCAGCGTTGGGGGGGACAGAGATGGAAACACCATATATTTT,TRBV29-1,-,TRBD1,TRBJ1-3,14
CAPKEGVETQYF,TGTGCCCCCAAGGAAGGGGTCGAGACCCAGTACTTC,TRBV10-3,many,-,TRBJ2-5,12
CASSLGPGQGQETQYF,TGCGCCAGCAGCTTGGGGCCGGGACAGGGGCAAGAGACCCAGTACTTC,TRBV5-1,many,TRBD1,TRBJ2-5,16
CSVVPELASRETQYF,TGCAGCGTTGTCCCGGAGCTAGCGAGTAGAGAGACCCAGTACTTC,TRBV29-1,few,-,TRBJ2-5,15
CASSEESGGQETQYF,TGTGCCAGCAGTGAAGAAAGCGGGGGACAAGAGACCCAGTACTTC,TRBV6-1,many,TRBD2,TRBJ2-5,15
CASSFKGETGQPQHF,TGTGCCAGCAGTTTTAAAGGGGAAACGGGTCAGCCCCAGCATTTT,TRBV12-3/TRBV12-4,many,-,TRBJ1-5,15
CASSSELDTQYF,TGTGCCAGCAGCTCAGAATTAGATACGCAGTATTTT,TRBV9,-,-,TRBJ2-3,12
CASSQPVDSGRGYTF,TGTGCCAGCAGCCAACCCGTCGACAGCGGAAGGGGCTACACCTTC,TRBV3-1,many,-,TRBJ1-2,15
CSASPTSGANVLTF,TGCAGTGCTAGTCCCACCTCTGGGGCCAACGTCCTGACTTTC,TRBV20-1,few,-,TRBJ2-6,14
CASGFRVYEQYF,TGTGCTAGTGGTTTCAGGGTTTACGAGCAGTACTTC,TRBV12-5,few,-,TRBJ2-7,12
CASSVEIDTEAFF,TGTGCCAGCAGCGTAGAAATCGACACTGAAGCTTTCTTT,TRBV9,many,-,TRBJ1-1,13